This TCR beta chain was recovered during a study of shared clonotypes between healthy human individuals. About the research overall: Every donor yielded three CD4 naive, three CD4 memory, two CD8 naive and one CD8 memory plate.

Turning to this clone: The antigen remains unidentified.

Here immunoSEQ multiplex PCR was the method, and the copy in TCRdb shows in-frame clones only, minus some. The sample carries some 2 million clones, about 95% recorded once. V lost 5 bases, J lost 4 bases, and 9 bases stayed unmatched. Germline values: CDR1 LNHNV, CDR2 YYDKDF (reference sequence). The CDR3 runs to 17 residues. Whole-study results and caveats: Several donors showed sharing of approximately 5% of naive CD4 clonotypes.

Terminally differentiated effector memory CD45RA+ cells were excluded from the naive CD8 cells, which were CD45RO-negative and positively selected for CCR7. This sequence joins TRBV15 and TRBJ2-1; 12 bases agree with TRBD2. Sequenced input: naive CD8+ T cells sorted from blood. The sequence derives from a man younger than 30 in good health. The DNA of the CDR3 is TGTGCCACCAGCGGATACTATCTAGCGGGAGGGTACAATGAGCAGTTCTTC. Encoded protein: CATSGYYLAGGYNEQFF.